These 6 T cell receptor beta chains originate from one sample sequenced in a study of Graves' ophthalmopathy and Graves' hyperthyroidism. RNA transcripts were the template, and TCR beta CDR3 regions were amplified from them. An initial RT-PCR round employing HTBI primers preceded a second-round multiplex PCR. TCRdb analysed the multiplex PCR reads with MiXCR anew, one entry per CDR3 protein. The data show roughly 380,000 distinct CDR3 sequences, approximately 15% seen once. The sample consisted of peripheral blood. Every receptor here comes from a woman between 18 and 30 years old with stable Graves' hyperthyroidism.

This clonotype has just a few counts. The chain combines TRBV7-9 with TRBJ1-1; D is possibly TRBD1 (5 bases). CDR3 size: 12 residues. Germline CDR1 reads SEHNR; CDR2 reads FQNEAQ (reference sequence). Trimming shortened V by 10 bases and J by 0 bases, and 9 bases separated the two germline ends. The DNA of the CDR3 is TGTGCCACCGACAGCATGAACACTGAAGCTTTCTTT. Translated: CATDSMNTEAFF.

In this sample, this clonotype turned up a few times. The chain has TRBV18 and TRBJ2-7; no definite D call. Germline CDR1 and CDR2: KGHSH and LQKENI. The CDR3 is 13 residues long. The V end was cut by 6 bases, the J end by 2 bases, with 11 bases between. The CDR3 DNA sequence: TGTGCCAGCTCCTGGACCCCTACCTACGAGCAGTACTTC. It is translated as CASSWTPTYEQYF. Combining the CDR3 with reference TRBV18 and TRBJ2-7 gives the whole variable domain NAGVMQNPRHLVRRRGQEARLRCSPMKGHSHVYWYRQLPEEGLKFMVYLQKENIIDESGMPKERFSAEFPKEGPSILRIQQVVRGDSAAYFCASSWTPTYEQYFGPGTRLTVT.

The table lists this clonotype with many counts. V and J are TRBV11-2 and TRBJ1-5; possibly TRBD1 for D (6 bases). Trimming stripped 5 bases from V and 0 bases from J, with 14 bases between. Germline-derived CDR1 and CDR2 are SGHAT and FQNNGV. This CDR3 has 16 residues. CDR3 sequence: CASSPGHLYSNQPQHF. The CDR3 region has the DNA TGTGCCAGCAGCCCGGGACATTTGTATAGCAATCAGCCCCAGCATTTT.

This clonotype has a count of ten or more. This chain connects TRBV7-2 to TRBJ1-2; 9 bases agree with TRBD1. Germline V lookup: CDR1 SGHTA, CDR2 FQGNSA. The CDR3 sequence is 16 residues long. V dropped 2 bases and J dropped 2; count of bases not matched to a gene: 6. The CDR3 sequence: CASSLTRTGANYGYTF. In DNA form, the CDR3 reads TGTGCCAGCAGCTTAACGAGGACAGGGGCGAACTATGGCTACACCTTC.

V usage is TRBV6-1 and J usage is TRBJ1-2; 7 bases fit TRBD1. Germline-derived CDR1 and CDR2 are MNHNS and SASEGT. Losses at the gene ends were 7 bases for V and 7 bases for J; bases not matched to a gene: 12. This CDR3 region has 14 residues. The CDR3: CASTSGQRAAGYTF. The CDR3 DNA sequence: TGTGCCAGCACCTCGGGACAGCGAGCGGCTGGCTACACCTTC.

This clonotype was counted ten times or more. CDR3 residues: CASRDPNTGELFF. The CDR3 nucleotides are TGTGCCAGCAGGGACCCTAACACCGGGGAGCTGTTTTTT. This sequence joins TRBV6-2 or TRBV6-3 and TRBJ2-2; unclear D gene. CDR1 is MNHEY, CDR2 SVGEGT, per germline. Between the trimmed V and J ends, which lost 6 bases and 2 bases, there was a span of 7 bases. The CDR3 totals 13 residues.